A selection of T cell receptor beta chains follows, all from one sample in a study of human T cells and chemical hapten exposure. TCRdb called the RACE reads again in MiXCR, with one record for every CDR3 protein. Among about 250,000 distinct CDR3 sequences listed, roughly 7.4% were seen once. Sequencing used whole blood, obtained in connection with sensitization to the hapten diphenylcyclopropenone (DPC). The source is a young man with alopecia areata. Some clones in this sample may be carry-over from other donors' samples. Each CDR3 is given without its conserved first and last residue. D genes are given only for firm matches.

>TRBJ1-6|.|13|TRBV4-3
ASSQEWVSNSPLH
>TRBJ2-1|.|8|TRBV27
ASTIKAMF
>TRBJ1-2|.|6|TRBV20-1
LVYGYT
>TRBJ1-5|TRBD1|13|TRBV12-3/TRBV12-4
ASSNQDRATQPQH
>TRBJ2-5|TRBD2|12|TRBV7-2
ASSSRTSAETQY
>TRBJ2-4|.|16|TRBV20-1
SARGPNPGIIAKNIQY
>TRBJ2-3|.|12|TRBV12-3/TRBV12-4
ASSFSSKTDTQY
>TRBJ2-6|.|13|TRBV9
ASSPQEYGANVLT
>TRBJ1-1|.|13|TRBV7-9
ASSLTGFPNTEAF
>TRBJ1-3|TRBD1|13|TRBV2
ASRDLTGTVNTIY
>TRBJ1-1|TRBD1|16|TRBV5-1
ASSPNPTGTGSFTEAF
>TRBJ2-5|.|12|TRBV12-3/TRBV12-4
ASSLYQGLETQY
>TRBJ1-2|.|14|TRBV7-2
ASSLAFRGNNYGYT
>TRBJ2-1|TRBD2|15|TRBV7-9
ASSKQAGGGSYNEQF
>TRBJ2-2|.|14|TRBV6-2/TRBV6-3
ASRPDRDLNTGELF
>TRBJ2-3|TRBD1|12|TRBV29-1
SVYGQGFSDTQY
>TRBJ2-1|TRBD2|17|TRBV20-1
SASHPSGLAEYSYNEQF
>TRBJ2-2|TRBD2|14|TRBV5-5
ASSLVTSGGTGELF
>TRBJ2-7|TRBD1|12|TRBV20-1
SARDAGGSYEQY
>TRBJ2-3|.|14|TRBV20-1
SALPYFGRSTDTQY
>TRBJ1-1|TRBD1|15|TRBV7-9
ASSLGEWQGANTEAF
>TRBJ1-1|.|13|TRBV4-3
ASSQEVLMNTEAF
>TRBJ2-1|.|15|TRBV3-1
ASTRNRMTSTNNEQF
>TRBJ2-5|TRBD1|15|TRBV12-3/TRBV12-4
ASSLWPPDRGQETQY
>TRBJ1-4|TRBD1|13|TRBV2
ASSLNGQGYEKLF
>TRBJ2-3|.|14|TRBV7-2
ASSLVVSLITDTQY
>TRBJ2-2|.|14|TRBV6-4
ASSQPSGREAGELF
>TRBJ2-3|.|12|TRBV29-1
SVVPNVGTDTQY
>TRBJ1-1|.|11|TRBV5-1
ASSLVQGDEAF
>TRBJ2-2|.|12|TRBV10-3
AISVSGRDGELF
>TRBJ1-1|TRBD1|12|TRBV6-6
ASRPGQIIAEAF
>TRBJ2-3|.|12|TRBV5-1
ASSLLGKTDTQY
>TRBJ2-1|.|12|TRBV20-1
SALIESSYNEQF
>TRBJ1-3|.|11|TRBV12-3/TRBV12-4
ASSSGTGNTIY
>TRBJ1-2|.|9|TRBV10-3
AIRGVYGYT
>TRBJ2-5|TRBD1|13|TRBV5-1
ASSLGDRTQETQY
>TRBJ2-1|.|12|TRBV7-2
ASSLFGVGNEQF
>TRBJ2-7|.|13|TRBV28
ASSSSYRSSYEQY
>TRBJ2-6|.|11|TRBV3-1
ASSHPGANVLT
>TRBJ1-4|.|11|TRBV6-5
ASSPLMGEKLF
>TRBJ2-4|.|13|TRBV5-5
ASSLSGQAKNIQY
>TRBJ2-1|.|11|TRBV3-1
ASSRIPPGRQF
>TRBJ2-3|TRBD2|12|TRBV5-1
ASSTGLASDTQY
>TRBJ2-7|TRBD1|12|TRBV6-2/TRBV6-3
ASSGTGAEGEQY
>TRBJ1-5|.|14|TRBV20-1
SARSEYRFSNQPQH
>TRBJ1-2|TRBD1|13|TRBV15
ATSSLRTGNYGYT
>TRBJ2-5|.|15|TRBV28
ASSLVWDTHTQETQY
>TRBJ2-2|TRBD1|14|TRBV6-5
ASSYRTGGAGGELF
>TRBJ2-1|TRBD2|13|TRBV7-2
ASSPLAGAGGEQF
>TRBJ1-4|TRBD1|14|TRBV12-3/TRBV12-4
ASTLGQTITNEKLF
>TRBJ1-2|TRBD1|12|TRBV12-3/TRBV12-4
ASSTGQGTYGYT
>TRBJ2-3|.|14|TRBV11-2
ASSLVIGRDTDTQY
>TRBJ2-3|.|11|TRBV12-5
ASGTGASDTQY
>TRBJ1-2|TRBD1|14|TRBV6-2/TRBV6-3
ASSHGTASFNYGYT
>TRBJ1-2|.|14|TRBV4-3
ASSQDYAEGSYGYT
>TRBJ1-1|.|11|TRBV6-2/TRBV6-3
ASSFVRDTEAF